The clone carrying this T cell receptor (beta chain) has only a few counts. Antigen unknown. Together with a sample-barcoded 5' primer, a J-beta primer mix was included in a second PCR lasting about 7 to 11 cycles. Each CDR3 protein is one row after TCRdb ran MiXCR on the 5' RACE reads. The sample yields approximately 800,000 distinct CDR3 sequences, roughly three fifths seen once. These data come from a study of blood T cells in healthy people across ages. Study observations and caveats: As naive T cell percentage varied, TCR beta diversity correlated strongly with it.

CDR1 and CDR2 from the germline V gene are KGHSH and LQKENI. The CDR3 consists of 13 residues. The ends were cut back, 5 bases at V and 7 bases at J, with 13 bases in the middle. The source of this sequence is a man aged 35-49 years in good health. The sequenced sample consisted of blood. The rearrangement joins TRBV18 to TRBJ2-3; TRBD1 might be the D (6 bases). CDR3 bases: TGTGCCAGCTCAGACAACAGGGAGAATACGCAGTATTTT. Translating it yields CASSDNRENTQYF.